Following are 27 T cell receptor beta chains from one sample sequenced in a study of blood T cell repertoires in COVID-19. Here immunoSEQ multiplex PCR was the method, and the copy in TCRdb shows in-frame clones only, minus some. The sample lists hundreds of thousands of clones; 80% to 90% were seen once. The sample was peripheral blood. All receptors come from an elderly woman with COVID-19, enrolled during active disease.

This clone was counted a single time. V usage is TRBV5-5 and J usage is TRBJ1-1, with 10 bases aligning to TRBD1. Germline CDR1 is SGHKS and CDR2 is YYEKEE (reference sequence). This CDR3 has 15 amino acids. The trim removed 4 bases at V and 4 bases at J, leaving 7 bases unmatched. The CDR3 here is CASSTIGQGGTEAFF. The CDR3 region has the DNA TGTGCCAGCAGCACGATCGGACAGGGGGGCACTGAAGCTTTCTTT.

V usage is TRBV27 and J usage is TRBJ2-5; D uncertain. CDR3 length equals 13 residues. CDR1 and CDR2 from the germline V gene are MNHEY and SMNVEV (reference sequence). Trimming took 4 bases from V and 5 from J, leaving 11 bases between them. The CDR3: CASSSYLFETQYF. The CDR3 bases are TGTGCCAGCAGTTCCTATCTCTTTGAGACCCAGTACTTC.

The CDR3 bases are TGCAGCGTTTCGTACAGGGGCACTGAAGCTTTCTTT. Its protein is CSVSYRGTEAFF. This chain joins TRBV29-1 and TRBJ1-1, with 7 bases that match TRBD1. V lost 5 bases, J lost 4 bases, and 4 bases stayed unmatched. The CDR3 extends over 12 amino acids. Germline V gene sequence: CDR1 SQVTM, CDR2 ANQGSEA. The full variable domain, rest sourced from reference TRBV29-1 and TRBJ1-1, is SAVISQKPSRDICQRGTSLTIQCQVDSQVTMMFWYRQQPGQSLTLIATANQGSEATYESGFVIDKFPISRPNLTFSTLTVSNMSPEDSSIYLCSVSYRGTEAFFGQGTRLTVV.

V gene TRBV7-2 combines with J gene TRBJ2-7; TRBD2 matches at 9 bases. Losses at the gene ends were 3 bases for V and 2 bases for J; bases not matched to a gene: 2. The CDR3 runs 14 residues. Germline assignment: CDR1 SGHTA and CDR2 FQGNSA. Here the CDR3 reads CASSFGTSPYEQYF. CDR3 coding DNA: TGTGCCAGCAGCTTCGGGACTAGCCCCTACGAGCAGTACTTC.

The chain recombines TRBV6-5 with TRBJ2-2, with D uncertain. The CDR3 spans 13 residues. With 7 bases removed from V and 8 bases from J, the gap between germline ends came to 14 bases. Germline assignment: CDR1 MNHEY and CDR2 SVGAGI. The CDR3: CASNTLGMGELFF. DNA for the CDR3: TGTGCCAGCAATACTCTGGGCATGGGGGAGCTGTTTTTT.

The rearrangement joins TRBV18 to TRBJ1-1; maybe TRBD1 (6 bases). CDR1 KGHSH and CDR2 LQKENI come from the germline V gene. The CDR3 totals 15 residues. Trimming shortened V by 1 base and J by 1 base, and 10 bases separated the two germline ends. CDR3 amino acids: CASSPRGQKNTEAFF. The CDR3 nucleotides are TGTGCCAGCTCACCACGGGGGCAGAAGAACACTGAAGCTTTCTTT.

This clone was counted once. V is TRBV6-5 and J is TRBJ2-7, with D perhaps matching TRBD2 (5 bases). This CDR3 contains 13 residues. V was shortened by 5 bases and J by 5 bases, with 13 bases between the two germline ends. The V gene's germline CDR1 is MNHEY and CDR2 SVGAGI. The CDR3 loop reads CASSLRGRDEQYF. DNA of the CDR3: TGTGCCAGCAGTCTTAGAGGGAGAGACGAGCAGTACTTC.

This clone was detected only once. V usage is TRBV28 and J usage is TRBJ1-5; TRBD1 agrees at 9 bases. V lost 4 bases, J lost 4 bases, and 8 bases stayed unmatched. Per the germline V gene, CDR1 is MDHEN and CDR2 is SYDVKM. The CDR3 covers 16 residues. CDR3 region: CASSSGQGGTNQPQHF. The CDR3 DNA follows: TGTGCCAGCAGTTCGGGACAGGGAGGCACTAATCAGCCCCAGCATTTT.

The chain employs TRBV5-4 and TRBJ2-3; 11 bases are shared with TRBD2. Germline values: CDR1 SGHNT, CDR2 YYREEE (reference sequence). V shed 4 bases and J 0 bases; nucleotides not matched to a gene: 7. This CDR3 region has 17 residues. The CDR3 region has the DNA TGTGCCAGCAGCCGCCCTAGCGGGGGGCCAAGCACAGATACGCAGTATTTT. Its translation: CASSRPSGGPSTDTQYF.

This clone was detected only a few times. The chain couples TRBV18 to TRBJ1-2; D gene uncertain. Trimming left V 6 bases short and J 1 base short, with 15 bases between. The CDR3 totals 15 residues. CDR1 and CDR2 from the germline V gene are KGHSH and LQKENI. The DNA for the CDR3 is TGTGCCAGCTCGGTTTTTCGGGAGTTTAACTATGGCTACACCTTC. Protein product: CASSVFREFNYGYTF.

The chain has TRBV7-9 and TRBJ1-2; 9 bases match TRBD1. The CDR3 has 15 amino acids. The junction had 10 bases not matched to a gene; V was cut back by 5 bases and J by 6 bases. The germline V gene has CDR1 SEHNR and CDR2 FQNEAQ (reference sequence). The CDR3 DNA is TGTGCCAGCAGCCTGAGGACAGGGGCTGGGAATGGCTACACCTTC. Amino acids: CASSLRTGAGNGYTF.

J is TRBJ1-5 and V is TRBV9; D possibly corresponds to TRBD1 (6 bases). Per the germline V gene, CDR1 is SGDLS and CDR2 is YYNGEE. The germline V and J ends were trimmed by 4 bases and 5 bases, with 13 bases remaining between them. The CDR3 is 14 residues long. The chain's CDR3 is CASSPQGGDQPQHF. The CDR3 coding sequence is TGTGCCAGCAGCCCCCAAGGGGGGGATCAGCCCCAGCATTTT. The full variable domain, its missing parts supplied by reference TRBV9 and TRBJ1-5, is DSGVTQTPKHLITATGQRVTLRCSPRSGDLSVYWYQQSLDQGLQFLIQYYNGEERAKGNILERFSAQQFPDLHSELNLSSLELGDSALYFCASSPQGGDQPQHFGDGTRLSIL.

The chain joins TRBV6-1 to TRBJ1-2, with D unresolved. The CDR3 is 14 amino acids. Germline CDR1 MNHNS, CDR2 SASEGT. V was clipped by 0 bases and J by 6 bases, with 11 bases between them. The chain's CDR3 is CASSEALPLHGYTF. The DNA of the CDR3 is TGTGCCAGCAGTGAAGCGCTTCCACTACATGGCTACACCTTC.

DNA of the CDR3: TGTGCCAGCTCACCATCAGGAGGGGCAGAGCAGTACTTC. Translating gives CASSPSGGAEQYF. The rearrangement uses TRBV18 and TRBJ2-7; maybe TRBD2 (6 bases). V was trimmed by 2 bases and J by 7 bases, leaving 12 bases between them. The germline V gene has CDR1 KGHSH and CDR2 LQKENI. The CDR3 is 13 amino acids.

This chain links TRBV11-3 with TRBJ2-2, with 9 bases that match TRBD1. Germline V lookup: CDR1 SGHNT, CDR2 YENEEA. J gave up 6 bases and V 5 bases, and 10 bases lay outside the gene matches. The CDR3 contains 16 residues. The CDR3 DNA sequence: TGTGCCAGCAGCCCTCGGACAGGGGCGGCGGCCGGGGAGCTGTTTTTT. This translates into CASSPRTGAAAGELFF.

The V gene is TRBV29-1, the J gene TRBJ2-1, with 14 bases fitting TRBD2. From germline, CDR1 is SQVTM and CDR2 ANQGSEA. The CDR3 is made up of 14 amino acids. Trimming at V came to 4 bases and at J to 10 bases, leaving 6 bases not matched to a gene. In nucleotides, the CDR3 is TGCAGCGTTGGGACTAGCGGGGGGCGGGAGGAGCAGTTCTTC. Protein: CSVGTSGGREEQFF.

The chain carries TRBV5-6 and TRBJ1-2; D remains unclear. V gave up 0 bases and J gave up 0 bases, with 6 bases separating them. Per the germline V gene, CDR1 is SGHDT and CDR2 is YYEEEE. The CDR3 is 14 amino acids. The CDR3 loop reads CASSLGTSNYGYTF. The CDR3 DNA reads TGTGCCAGCAGCTTGGGGACTTCTAACTATGGCTACACCTTC.

The chain is built from TRBV10-1 and TRBJ2-2, with 7 nucleotides matching TRBD2. CDR1 and CDR2 from the germline V gene are WNHNN and SYGVQD (reference sequence). V trimming: 4 bases; J trimming: 2 bases; junction bases outside the gene matches: 4. CDR3 length equals 15 residues. The CDR3 coding sequence is TGCGCCAGCAGTGTGGCGGGGGAAAACACCGGGGAGCTGTTTTTT. Protein: CASSVAGENTGELFF.

The V gene is TRBV24-1, the J gene TRBJ2-3, with D maybe TRBD2 (5 bases). This CDR3 is 12 amino acids long. V dropped 0 bases and J dropped 13 bases, with 10 bases sitting between them. Germline CDR1 and CDR2: KGHDR and SFDVKD. CDR3 sequence reads: CATSDLYTREYF. For the CDR3, the DNA is TGTGCCACCAGTGATTTGTATACGCGGGAGTATTTT.

The chain employs TRBV6-2 or TRBV6-3 and TRBJ2-3, with no clear D. V lost 2 bases, J lost 6 bases, and 15 bases lay in between. The V gene's germline CDR1 is MNHEY and CDR2 SVGEGT. This CDR3 contains 15 residues. As DNA, the CDR3 is TGTGCCAGCAGTTACAGACTTAAATGGTCTGATACGCAGTATTTT. Translation gives CASSYRLKWSDTQYF.

The rearrangement uses TRBV3-1 (or the pseudogene TRBV3-2) and TRBJ1-5, with D tentatively TRBD1 (6 bases). Germline V gives CDR1 LGHDT, CDR2 YNNKEL (reference sequence). Trimming left V 1 base short and J 5 bases short, with 15 bases between. CDR3 size: 16 residues. The CDR3 here is CASSQARGGGHQPQHF. CDR3 bases: TGTGCCAGCAGCCAAGCCCGTGGGGGGGGGCATCAGCCCCAGCATTTT.

This chain uses TRBV6-5 with TRBJ2-1, with TRBD2 matching 9 bases. This CDR3 contains 13 residues. Germline assignment: CDR1 MNHEY and CDR2 SVGAGI. Trimming took 7 bases from V and 9 from J; bases not matched to a gene: 7. The CDR3 reads CASKVAGVFEQFF. The CDR3 region has the DNA TGTGCCAGCAAGGTAGCGGGAGTGTTTGAGCAGTTCTTC.

Comment on this clone: This is likely a read error, given that the CDR3 carries no conserved phenylalanine or tryptophan at its end. Because the CDR3's place on the DNA is in doubt, the DNA is left out and the CDR3 is given as listed by TCRdb. The CDR3 region is CASSPDSLRSG. The chain has TRBV21-1 and TRBJ2-7; no check of the table's D call, TRBD1, against the DNA was made. TRBV21-1 has pseudogene status. Ends included, the CDR3 has 11 residues.

This chain joins TRBV28 and TRBJ1-1; perhaps TRBD1 as D (5 bases). The V end was cut by 6 bases, the J end by 8 bases, with 13 bases between. In germline, CDR1 is MDHEN, CDR2 SYDVKM. This CDR3 has 12 residues. DNA for the CDR3: TGTGCCAGCAGCCAAACAGGTCTCGAAGCTTTCTTT. Translated: CASSQTGLEAFF.

V usage is TRBV5-5 and J usage is TRBJ2-5; 10 nucleotides match TRBD2. The junction had 10 bases not matched to a gene; V was cut back by 3 bases and J by 2 bases. CDR1 is SGHKS, CDR2 YYEKEE, per germline (reference sequence). This CDR3 contains 17 residues. CDR3 DNA: TGTGCCAGCAGCTCCCTCTCTAGCGGGAGAGGACAAGAGACCCAGTACTTC. Residues: CASSSLSSGRGQETQYF.

This clone is a singleton in its sample. The chain couples TRBV2 to TRBJ1-1; D uncertain. The CDR3 has 11 residues. V dropped 6 bases and J dropped 6 bases, with 8 bases sitting between them. Germline V gene sequence: CDR1 SNHLY, CDR2 FYNNEI. CDR3 loop: CASSLQAEAFF. The CDR3 region has the DNA TGTGCCAGCAGCTTACAAGCTGAAGCTTTCTTT.

The J gene is TRBJ1-3, the V gene TRBV2; 9 nucleotides align to TRBD1. Germline trimming cut 5 bases from V and 0 bases from J; bases unmatched to any gene: 8. This CDR3 contains 17 residues. Per the germline V gene, CDR1 is SNHLY and CDR2 is FYNNEI. This CDR3 reads CASSWDRVPSSGNTIYF. CDR3 DNA sequence: TGTGCCAGCAGTTGGGACAGGGTCCCCTCCTCTGGAAACACCATATATTTT.